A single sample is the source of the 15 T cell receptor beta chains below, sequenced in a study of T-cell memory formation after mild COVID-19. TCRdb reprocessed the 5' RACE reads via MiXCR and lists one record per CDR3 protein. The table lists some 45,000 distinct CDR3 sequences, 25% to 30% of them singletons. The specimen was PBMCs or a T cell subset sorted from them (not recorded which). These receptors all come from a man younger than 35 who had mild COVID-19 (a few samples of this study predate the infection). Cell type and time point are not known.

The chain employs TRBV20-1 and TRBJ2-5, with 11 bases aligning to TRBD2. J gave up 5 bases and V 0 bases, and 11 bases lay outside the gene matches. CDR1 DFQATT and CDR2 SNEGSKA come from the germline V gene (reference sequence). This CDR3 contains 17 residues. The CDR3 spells CSARDGTSGVNWETQYF. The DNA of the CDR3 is TGCAGTGCTAGAGACGGGACTAGCGGCGTCAATTGGGAGACCCAGTACTTC.

This CDR3 is CASSYSGGVSNYGYTF. The CDR3 DNA reads TGTGCCAGCAGTTACTCGGGGGGAGTAAGTAACTATGGCTACACCTTC. The rearrangement joins TRBV6-5 to TRBJ1-2; a weak D match, TRBD1 (5 bases). This CDR3 contains 16 residues. The V gene lost 0 bases and the J gene lost 1 base, with 12 bases spanning the gap. The germline CDR1 and CDR2 sequences are MNHEY and SVGAGI.

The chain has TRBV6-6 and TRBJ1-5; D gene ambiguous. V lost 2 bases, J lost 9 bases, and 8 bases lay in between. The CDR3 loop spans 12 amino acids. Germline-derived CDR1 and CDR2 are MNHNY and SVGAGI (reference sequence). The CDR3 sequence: CASSYTQPPQHF. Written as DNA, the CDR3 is TGTGCCAGCAGTTACACCCAACCGCCCCAGCATTTT.

CDR3 protein: CASSAREWQNTGELFF. The CDR3 region has the DNA TGTGCCAGCAGTGCCCGAGAGTGGCAAAACACCGGGGAGCTGTTTTTT. The chain links TRBV6-4 to TRBJ2-2; D not resolved. The germline gives CDR1 MRHNA, CDR2 SNTAGT. This CDR3 region has 16 residues. Between the trimmed V and J ends, which lost 4 bases and 2 bases, there was a span of 14 bases.

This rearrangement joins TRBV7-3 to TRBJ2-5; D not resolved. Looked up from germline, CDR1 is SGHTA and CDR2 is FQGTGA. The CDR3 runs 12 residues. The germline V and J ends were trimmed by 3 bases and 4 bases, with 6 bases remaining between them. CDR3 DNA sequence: TGTGCCAGCAGCTTCGGCGGAGAGACCCAGTACTTC. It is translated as CASSFGGETQYF.

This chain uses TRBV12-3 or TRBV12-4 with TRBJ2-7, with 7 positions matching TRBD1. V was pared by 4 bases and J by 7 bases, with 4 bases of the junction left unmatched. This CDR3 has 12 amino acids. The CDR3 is CASSWTGLEQYV. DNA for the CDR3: TGTGCCAGCAGTTGGACAGGTCTGGAGCAGTACGTC.

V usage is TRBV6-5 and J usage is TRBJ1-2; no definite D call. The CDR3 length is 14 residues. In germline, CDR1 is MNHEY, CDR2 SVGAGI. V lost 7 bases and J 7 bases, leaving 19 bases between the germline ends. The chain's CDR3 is CASTAMMGMGGYTF. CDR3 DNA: TGTGCCAGCACCGCTATGATGGGTATGGGTGGCTACACCTTC.

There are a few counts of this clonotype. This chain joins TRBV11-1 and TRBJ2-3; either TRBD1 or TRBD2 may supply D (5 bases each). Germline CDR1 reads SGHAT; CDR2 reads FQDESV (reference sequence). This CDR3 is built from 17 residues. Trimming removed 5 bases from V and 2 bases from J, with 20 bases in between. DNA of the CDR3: TGTGCCAGCAGCCCGGGGCGGTACGGGACCTCCACAGATACGCAGTATTTT. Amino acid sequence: CASSPGRYGTSTDTQYF.

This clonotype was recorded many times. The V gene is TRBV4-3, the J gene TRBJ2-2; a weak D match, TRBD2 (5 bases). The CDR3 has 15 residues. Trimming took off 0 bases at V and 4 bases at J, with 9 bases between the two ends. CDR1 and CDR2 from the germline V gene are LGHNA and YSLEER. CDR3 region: CASSQDPGSTGELFF. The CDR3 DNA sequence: TGCGCCAGCAGCCAAGATCCGGGGAGCACCGGGGAGCTGTTTTTT.

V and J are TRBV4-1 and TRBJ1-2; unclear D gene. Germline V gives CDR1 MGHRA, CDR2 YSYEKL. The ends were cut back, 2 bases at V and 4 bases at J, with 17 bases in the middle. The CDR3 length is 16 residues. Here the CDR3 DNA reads TGCGCCAGCAGCCAACGCCGACCGGAGGAGGCCTATGGCTACACCTTC. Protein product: CASSQRRPEEAYGYTF.

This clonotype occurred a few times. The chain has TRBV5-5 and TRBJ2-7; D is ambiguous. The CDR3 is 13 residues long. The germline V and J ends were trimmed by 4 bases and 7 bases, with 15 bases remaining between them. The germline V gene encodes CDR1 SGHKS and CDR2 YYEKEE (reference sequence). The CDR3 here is CASSLWKVGEQYF. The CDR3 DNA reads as TGTGCCAGCAGCCTTTGGAAAGTTGGGGAGCAGTACTTC.

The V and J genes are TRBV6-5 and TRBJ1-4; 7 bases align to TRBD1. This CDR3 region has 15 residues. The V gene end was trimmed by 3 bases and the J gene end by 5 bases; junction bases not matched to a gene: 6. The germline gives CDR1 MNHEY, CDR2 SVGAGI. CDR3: CASSYLPRGNEKLFF. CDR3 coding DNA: TGTGCCAGCAGTTATTTGCCCAGGGGGAATGAAAAACTGTTTTTT.

CDR3 protein: CASWTGPSSYEQYV. CDR3 DNA: TGCGCCAGCTGGACAGGCCCCAGCTCCTACGAGCAGTACGTC. This rearrangement joins TRBV10-2 to TRBJ2-7, with 7 bases fitting TRBD1. The CDR3 runs to 14 residues. Germline trimming cut 8 bases from V and 0 bases from J; bases unmatched to any gene: 7. CDR1 WSHSY and CDR2 SAAADI come from the germline V gene.

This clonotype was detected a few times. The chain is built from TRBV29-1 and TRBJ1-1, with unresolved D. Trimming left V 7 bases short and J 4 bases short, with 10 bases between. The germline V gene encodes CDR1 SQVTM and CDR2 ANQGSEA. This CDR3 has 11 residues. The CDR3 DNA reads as TGCAGCGCCCTTATCCTCACTGAAGCTTTCTTT. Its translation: CSALILTEAFF.

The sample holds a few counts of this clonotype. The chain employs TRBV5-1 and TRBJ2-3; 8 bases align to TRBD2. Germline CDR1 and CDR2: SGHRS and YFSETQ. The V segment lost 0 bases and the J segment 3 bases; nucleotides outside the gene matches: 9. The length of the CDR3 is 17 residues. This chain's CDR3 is CASSLVGTRVHTDTQYF. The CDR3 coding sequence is TGCGCCAGCAGCTTGGTCGGGACTAGGGTCCATACAGATACGCAGTATTTT.